The T cell receptor (beta chain) described here comes from a study of blood T cell repertoires in COVID-19 (dated by TCRdb to the early 2020s). Some background on the complete study: Collaborator samples came from the United States, Italy and Spain and covered acute and convalescent phases of COVID-19. The repertoires were released in a freely available public database meant as a resource for research on the immune response to SARS-CoV-2. Where available, HLA class I and class II types were taken from metadata supplied by the sample provider and were not determined by assay-based typing. Sample metadata almost always included a de-identified subject ID, COVID-19 status, age in years and sex. The dataset comprised deeply sampled blood TCRbeta repertoires from subjects exposed to, actively infected with, or recovered from COVID-19. The material from the prospective study consisted of cDNA or gDNA derived from T cells, B-cell-depleted T cells, or PBMCs. Samples were obtained from the ongoing ImmuneRACE study (first 160 participants) and from about 1,300 subjects provided by 6 global collaborators. Broad study findings and their caveats: The quantity of clinical and demographic metadata differed by source and by participant and was supplied without curation.

Its CDR3 holds 13 amino acids, cysteine through phenylalanine. Left in the record is the CDR3 DNA by itself, 39 bases read in frame from the first base. From a lookup of the germline V gene, CDR1 and CDR2 are ENHRY and SYGVKD. Between the V and J ends, shortened by 5 bases and 5 bases respectively, the junction contains 12 bases. The immunoSEQ Assay, a bias-controlled multiplex PCR, was used to amplify TCRbeta CDR3 regions from genomic DNA. The authors' pipeline ran thus. Within the assay, amplification of reference gene primers was used to estimate how many nucleated cells each sample contained. Sequence reads were collapsed and filtered to measure the absolute abundance of every unique TCRbeta CDR3 rearrangement. For each sample, productive Simpson clonality was calculated as the square root of Simpson's diversity index across productive rearrangements. TCRdb stores this immuneACCESS table with in-frame sequences only. Part of the clones is absent; in the studies checked, under half of the shortfall reflects unresolved V genes, and no reason is known for the rest. The V and J calls and clone size come from that table; D and trimming were worked out from the DNA. This sample holds about 140,000 clones; over 70% were observed only once. The leading ten clones occupy more than 1.5% of the sample.

On this clone: Its specific antigen is unknown. The sample holds no much larger clone one base away, and base qualities are not on file.

The collaborating institutions used their own protocols to collect whole blood in K2EDTA tubes. For TCRbeta analysis, collaborator samples were shipped as frozen whole blood, as isolated PBMCs, or as DNA extracted from either sample type. This sequence originates from a woman aged 55-69 years with acute or convalescent COVID-19. The source material was peripheral blood. The chain joins TRBV10-3 to TRBJ2-5; tentative D gene TRBD1, with 5 bases matching. The nucleotide sequence is TGTGCCATCAGTCCCAGGGAATCGGAGACCCAGTACTTC. It encodes CAISPRESETQYF.